Each of the 2 T cell receptor beta chains below was sequenced from the same sample in a study of T cell clonotyping in hematopoietic cell transplantation. Assay used: immunoSEQ multiplex PCR; TCRdb lists only in-frame clones, some missing. The sample holds under 20,000 clones, about 82% seen once. As to time point: recipient sample about 28 days before transplant, after cytoreduction. The sequencing here drew on peripheral blood mononuclear cells, taken before stem cell transplant. These receptors originate from a man aged 45-60 years with acute myeloid leukemia. Some clones in this sample may be carry-over from other donors' samples.

Note on this clone: At one end the junction does not follow the germline gene, possibly because of a read error. The chain employs TRBV12-5 and TRBJ2-3, with TRBD2 matching 13 bases. Per germline, CDR1 LGHNT and CDR2 FRNRAP. This CDR3 contains 16 residues. CDR3 protein: CASGPDKGLAGKDRSF. CDR3 coding DNA: TGTGCTAGTGGTCCCGATAAGGGACTAGCGGGGAAGGATCGTTCTTTT.

V is TRBV5-1 and J is TRBJ2-7, with 10 bases that match TRBD1. CDR3 length equals 18 residues. J lost 7 bases, V lost 3 bases, and 19 bases had no gene match. Germline V gives CDR1 SGHRS, CDR2 YFSETQ. The chain's CDR3 is CASSSPPTGGSLGWEQYF. CDR3 coding DNA: TGCGCCAGCAGCTCCCCCCCGACAGGGGGCTCCCTGGGGTGGGAGCAGTACTTC.